This entry concerns a single T cell receptor beta chain. Antigen specificity is unknown. This sample was included in a study of T cell responses to AZD1222 COVID-19 vaccine. Study conclusions and caveats: Unmutated variant regions reportedly attract nearly half of all spike-specific TCRs. Donors were mostly white British, more females; clonal diversity possibly underestimated. There were repertoire samples only from the period after the peak T cell response.

Some clones are missing from TCRdb's copy, which holds only in-frame ones; the method was immunoSEQ multiplex PCR. The data show about 190,000 clones, around 94% seen once. The V gene lost 4 bases and the J gene lost 6 bases, with 10 bases spanning the gap. Germline V gene lookup returns CDR1 LNHDA and CDR2 SQIVND (reference sequence). This CDR3 has 14 amino acids. The sequencing here drew on peripheral blood, taken on day 0 of AZD1222 vaccination. The receptor was derived from an adult in good health. V and J are TRBV19 and TRBJ1-6; a possible D gene is TRBD1 (5 bases). Written as DNA, the CDR3 is TGTGCCAGTAGTACCGGGACCGTTAATTCACCCCTCCACTTT. Its translation is CASSTGTVNSPLHF.